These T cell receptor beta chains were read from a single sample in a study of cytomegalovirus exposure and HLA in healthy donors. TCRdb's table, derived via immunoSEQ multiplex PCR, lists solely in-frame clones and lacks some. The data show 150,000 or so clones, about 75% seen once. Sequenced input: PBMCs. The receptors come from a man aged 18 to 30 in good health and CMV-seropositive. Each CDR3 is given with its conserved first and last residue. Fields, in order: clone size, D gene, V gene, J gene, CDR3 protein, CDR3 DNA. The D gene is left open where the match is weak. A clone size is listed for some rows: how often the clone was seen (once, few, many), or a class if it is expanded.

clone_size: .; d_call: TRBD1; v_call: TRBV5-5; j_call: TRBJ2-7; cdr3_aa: CASSSLHRGLHEQYF; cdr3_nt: TGTGCCAGCAGCTCACTGCACAGGGGGCTGCACGAGCAGTACTTC
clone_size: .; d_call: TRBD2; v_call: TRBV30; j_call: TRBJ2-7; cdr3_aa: CAWSVRLAGGGEQYF; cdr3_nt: TGTGCCTGGAGTGTCCGGCTAGCGGGAGGGGGCGAGCAGTACTTC
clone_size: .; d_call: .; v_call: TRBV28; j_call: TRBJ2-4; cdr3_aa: CASSLQGKDIQYF; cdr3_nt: TGTGCCAGCAGTTTGCAGGGGAAAGACATTCAGTACTTC
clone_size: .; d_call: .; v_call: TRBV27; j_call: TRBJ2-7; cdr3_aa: CASISIGGSEQYF; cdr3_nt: TGTGCCAGCATTTCAATTGGGGGGTCCGAGCAGTACTTC
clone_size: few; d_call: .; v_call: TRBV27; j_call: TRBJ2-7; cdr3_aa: CASSRISGPYEQYF; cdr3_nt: TGTGCCAGCAGTCGAATCAGCGGCCCCTACGAGCAGTACTTC
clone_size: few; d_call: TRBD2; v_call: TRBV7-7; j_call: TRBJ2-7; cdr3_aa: CASSSSGRGYEQYF; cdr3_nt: TGTGCCAGCAGCTCTAGCGGGAGGGGCTACGAGCAGTACTTC
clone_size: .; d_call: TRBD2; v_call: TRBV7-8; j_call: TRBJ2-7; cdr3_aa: CASSTGLAERGEQYF; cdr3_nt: TGTGCCAGCAGCACCGGACTAGCGGAGAGGGGAGAGCAGTACTTC
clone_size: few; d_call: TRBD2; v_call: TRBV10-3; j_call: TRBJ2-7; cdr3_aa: CAISGKAGALYEQYF; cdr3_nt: TGTGCCATCAGTGGTAAAGCGGGAGCCCTCTACGAGCAGTACTTC
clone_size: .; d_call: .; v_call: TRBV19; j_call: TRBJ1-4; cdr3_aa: CASRRNNEKLFF; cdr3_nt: TGTGCCAGTAGGCGAAATAATGAAAAACTGTTTTTT
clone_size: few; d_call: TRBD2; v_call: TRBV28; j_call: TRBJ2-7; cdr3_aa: CASSWGLADSYEQYF; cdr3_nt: TGTGCCAGCAGTTGGGGACTAGCAGACTCCTACGAGCAGTACTTC
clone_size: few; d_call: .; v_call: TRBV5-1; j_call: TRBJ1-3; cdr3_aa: CASSLGTAIGNTIYF; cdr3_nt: TGCGCCAGCAGCTTGGGAACAGCTATAGGAAACACCATATATTTT
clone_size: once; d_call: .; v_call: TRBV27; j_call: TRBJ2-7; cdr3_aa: CASSFSYVGVRPYEQYF; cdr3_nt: TGTGCCAGCAGTTTTAGTTATGTAGGGGTGAGGCCCTACGAGCAGTACTTC
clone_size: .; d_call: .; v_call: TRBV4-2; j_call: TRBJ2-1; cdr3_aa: CASSHTPGRPSYLSSYNEQFF; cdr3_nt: TGTGCCAGCAGCCATACCCCAGGGAGGCCATCGTATTTAAGCTCCTACAATGAGCAGTTCTTC
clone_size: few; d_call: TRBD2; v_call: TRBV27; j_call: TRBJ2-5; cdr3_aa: CASRTSGEWETQYF; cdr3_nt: TGTGCCAGCAGAACTAGCGGGGAGTGGGAGACCCAGTACTTC
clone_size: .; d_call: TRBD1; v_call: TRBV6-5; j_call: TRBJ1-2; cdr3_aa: CASRGQALYGYTF; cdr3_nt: TGTGCCAGCAGGGGACAGGCTCTCTATGGCTACACCTTC
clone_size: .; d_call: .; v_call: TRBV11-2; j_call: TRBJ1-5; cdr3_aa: CASSPTVNQPQHF; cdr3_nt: TGTGCCAGCAGCCCGACAGTAAATCAGCCCCAGCATTTT
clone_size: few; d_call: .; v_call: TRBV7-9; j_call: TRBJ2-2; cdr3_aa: CASSLVSGSGELFF; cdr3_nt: TGTGCCAGCAGCTTAGTATCGGGGTCCGGGGAGCTGTTTTTT
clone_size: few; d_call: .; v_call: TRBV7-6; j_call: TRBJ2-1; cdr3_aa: CASSLEDGSYNEQFF; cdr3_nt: TGTGCCAGCAGCTTAGAGGACGGGAGCTACAATGAGCAGTTCTTC
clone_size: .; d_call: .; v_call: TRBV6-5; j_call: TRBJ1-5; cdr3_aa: CASSGGGQPQHF; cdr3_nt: TGTGCCAGCAGTGGCGGGGGTCAGCCCCAGCATTTT
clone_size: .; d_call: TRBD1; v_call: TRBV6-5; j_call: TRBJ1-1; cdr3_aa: CASTKDRSNTEAFF; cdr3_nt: TGTGCCAGCACCAAGGACAGGAGTAACACTGAAGCTTTCTTT
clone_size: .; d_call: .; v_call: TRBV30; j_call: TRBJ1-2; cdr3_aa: CAWNRKLNYGYTF; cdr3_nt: TGTGCCTGGAACAGGAAACTTAACTATGGCTACACCTTC
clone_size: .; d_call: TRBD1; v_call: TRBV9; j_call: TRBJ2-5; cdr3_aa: CASSDRGLGSETQYF; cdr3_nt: TGTGCCAGCAGCGACAGGGGTCTGGGTTCAGAGACCCAGTACTTC
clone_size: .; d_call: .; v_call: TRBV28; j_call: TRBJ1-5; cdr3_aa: CASTKRSYNQPQHF; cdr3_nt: TGTGCCAGCACCAAAAGGAGTTACAATCAGCCCCAGCATTTT
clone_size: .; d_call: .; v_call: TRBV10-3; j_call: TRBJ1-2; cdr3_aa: CAISEIEAANYGYTF; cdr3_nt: TGTGCCATCAGTGAGATAGAGGCAGCTAACTATGGCTACACCTTC
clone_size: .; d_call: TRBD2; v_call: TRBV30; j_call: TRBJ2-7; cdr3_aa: CAWSVVAGGHEQYF; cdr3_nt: TGTGCCTGGAGTGTAGTAGCGGGAGGCCACGAGCAGTACTTC
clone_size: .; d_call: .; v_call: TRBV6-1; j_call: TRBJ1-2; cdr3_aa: CASLLRTVANYGYTF; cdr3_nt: TGTGCCAGCCTTCTCAGGACAGTAGCTAACTATGGCTACACCTTC
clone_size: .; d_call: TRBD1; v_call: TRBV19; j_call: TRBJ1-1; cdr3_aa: CASSWTGGETEAFF; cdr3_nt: TGTGCCAGTAGTTGGACAGGGGGAGAAACTGAAGCTTTCTTT
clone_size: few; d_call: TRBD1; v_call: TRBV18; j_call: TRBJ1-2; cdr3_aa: CASSPTDRTDRHTF; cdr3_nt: TGTGCCAGCTCACCCACGGACAGGACGGACCGACACACCTTC
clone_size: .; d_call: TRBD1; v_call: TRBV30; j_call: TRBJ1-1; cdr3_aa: CAWTMQGATEAFF; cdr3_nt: TGTGCCTGGACAATGCAGGGGGCGACTGAAGCTTTCTTT
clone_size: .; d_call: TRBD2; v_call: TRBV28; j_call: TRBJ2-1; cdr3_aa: CASSSIGLAGDEQFF; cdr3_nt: TGTGCCAGCAGTTCCATCGGACTAGCGGGTGATGAGCAGTTCTTC
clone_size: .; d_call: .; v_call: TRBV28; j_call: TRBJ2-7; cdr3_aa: CASSLLQLGVQYF; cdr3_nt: TGTGCCAGCAGTTTATTGCAGCTAGGAGTGCAGTACTTC
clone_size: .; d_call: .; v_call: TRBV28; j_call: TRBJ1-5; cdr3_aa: CASRGHSNQPQHF; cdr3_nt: TGTGCCAGCCGGGGACATAGCAATCAGCCCCAGCATTTT
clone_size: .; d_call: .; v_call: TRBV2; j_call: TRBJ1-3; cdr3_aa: CASSSQISSGNTIYF; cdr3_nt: TGTGCCAGCAGTAGTCAGATTTCCTCTGGAAACACCATATATTTT
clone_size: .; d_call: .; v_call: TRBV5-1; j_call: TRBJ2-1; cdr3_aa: CASSLVGGLSSYNEQFF; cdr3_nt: TGCGCCAGCAGCTTGGTAGGAGGACTGAGCTCCTACAATGAGCAGTTCTTC
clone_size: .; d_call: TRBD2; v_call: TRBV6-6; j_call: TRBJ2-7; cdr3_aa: CASSYRGDYEQYF; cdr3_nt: TGTGCCAGCAGTTACCGGGGGGACTACGAGCAGTACTTC
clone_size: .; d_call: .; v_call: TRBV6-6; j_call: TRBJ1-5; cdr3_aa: CASSDKQQPQHF; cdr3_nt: TGTGCCAGCAGTGACAAACAGCAGCCCCAGCATTTT
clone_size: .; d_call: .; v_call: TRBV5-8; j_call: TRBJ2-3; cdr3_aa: CASSSQVHTQYF; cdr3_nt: TGTGCCAGCAGCTCTCAGGTTCATACGCAGTATTTT
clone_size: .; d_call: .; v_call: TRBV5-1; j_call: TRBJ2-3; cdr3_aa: CASSGQPTDTQYF; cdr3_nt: TGCGCCAGCAGCGGACAGCCCACAGATACGCAGTATTTT
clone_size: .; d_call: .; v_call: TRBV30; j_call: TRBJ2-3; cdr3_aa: CAWSASVFTDTQYF; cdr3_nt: TGTGCCTGGAGTGCTTCAGTCTTCACAGATACGCAGTATTTC
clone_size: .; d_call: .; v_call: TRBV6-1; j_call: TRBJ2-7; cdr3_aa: CAESTGTSSYEQYF; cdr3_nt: TGTGCCGAATCGACCGGGACATCCTCCTACGAGCAGTACTTC
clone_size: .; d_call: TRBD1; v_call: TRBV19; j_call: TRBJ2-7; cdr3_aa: CASSTRQGAYEQYF; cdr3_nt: TGTGCCAGTAGTACCCGACAGGGGGCCTACGAGCAGTACTTC
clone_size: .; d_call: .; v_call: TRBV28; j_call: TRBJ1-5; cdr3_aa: CASQRFGSNQPQHF; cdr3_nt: TGTGCCAGCCAGAGATTCGGGAGCAATCAGCCCCAGCATTTT
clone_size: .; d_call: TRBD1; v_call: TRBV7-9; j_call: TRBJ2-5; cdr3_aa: CASSKTGNQETQYF; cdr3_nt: TGTGCCAGCAGTAAGACAGGGAATCAAGAGACCCAGTACTTC
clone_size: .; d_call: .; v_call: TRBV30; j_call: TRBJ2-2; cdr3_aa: CAWSRQTLTGELFF; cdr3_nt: TGTGCCTGGAGCCGACAAACTCTTACCGGGGAGCTGTTTTTT
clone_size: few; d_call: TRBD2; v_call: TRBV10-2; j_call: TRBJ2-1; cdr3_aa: CASRGLAGHNEQFF; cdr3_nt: TGCGCCAGCAGGGGACTAGCGGGACACAATGAGCAGTTCTTC
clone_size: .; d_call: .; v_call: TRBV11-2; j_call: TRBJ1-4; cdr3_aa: CASSLGLYQRATNEKLFF; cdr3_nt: TGTGCCAGCAGCCTGGGGCTATATCAACGTGCAACTAATGAAAAACTGTTTTTT
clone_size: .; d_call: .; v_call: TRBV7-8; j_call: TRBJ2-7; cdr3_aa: CASSPLTQGTYEQYF; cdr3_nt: TGTGCCAGCAGCCCACTAACACAGGGTACCTACGAGCAGTACTTC
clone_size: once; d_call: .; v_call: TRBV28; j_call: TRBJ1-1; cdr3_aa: CASSLPPGGTEAFF; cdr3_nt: TGTGCCAGCAGTTTACCCCCGGGAGGGACTGAAGCTTTCTTT
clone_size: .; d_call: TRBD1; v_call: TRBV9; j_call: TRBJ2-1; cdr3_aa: CASSVSGTGGNEQFF; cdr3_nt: TGTGCCAGCAGCGTAAGTGGGACAGGGGGCAATGAGCAGTTCTTC
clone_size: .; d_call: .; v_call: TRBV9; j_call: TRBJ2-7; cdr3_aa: CASSVVSAGDEQYF; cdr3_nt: TGTGCCAGCAGCGTAGTTTCGGCAGGGGACGAGCAGTACTTC
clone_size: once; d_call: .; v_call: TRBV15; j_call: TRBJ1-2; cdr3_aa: CATSRDLSGYTF; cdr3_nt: TGTGCCACCAGCAGAGATCTAAGCGGCTACACCTTC
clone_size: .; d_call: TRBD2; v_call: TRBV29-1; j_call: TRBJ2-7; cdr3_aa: CSVEAAGVYEQYF; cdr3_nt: TGCAGCGTTGAGGCTGCGGGAGTCTACGAGCAGTACTTC
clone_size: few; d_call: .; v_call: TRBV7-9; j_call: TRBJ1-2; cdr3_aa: CASSPRGSGEVMAGYTF; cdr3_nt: TGTGCCAGCAGCCCCAGGGGATCAGGGGAAGTAATGGCTGGCTACACCTTC